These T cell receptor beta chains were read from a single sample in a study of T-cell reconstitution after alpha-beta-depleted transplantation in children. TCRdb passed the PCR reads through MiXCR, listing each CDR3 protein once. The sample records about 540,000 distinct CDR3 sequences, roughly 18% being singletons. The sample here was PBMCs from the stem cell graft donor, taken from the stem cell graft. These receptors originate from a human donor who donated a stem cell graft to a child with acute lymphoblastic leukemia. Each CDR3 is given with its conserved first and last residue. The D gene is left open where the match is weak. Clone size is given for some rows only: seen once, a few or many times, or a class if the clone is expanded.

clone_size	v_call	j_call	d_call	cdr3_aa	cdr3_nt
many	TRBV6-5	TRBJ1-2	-	CASRPDGFYGYTF	TGTGCCAGCAGACCGGACGGATTCTATGGCTACACCTTC
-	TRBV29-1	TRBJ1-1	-	CSGLRPPHSNTEAFF	TGCAGCGGTCTCCGGCCGCCCCATTCGAACACTGAAGCTTTCTTT
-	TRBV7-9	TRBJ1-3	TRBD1	CASSPWDRVYTIYF	TGTGCCAGCAGCCCATGGGACAGGGTTTACACCATATATTTT
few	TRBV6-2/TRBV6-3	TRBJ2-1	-	CASRPRGSSYNEQFF	TGTGCCAGCAGGCCACGGGGGAGCTCCTACAATGAGCAGTTCTTC
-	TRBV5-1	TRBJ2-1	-	CASSLGLAFDSYNEQFF	TGCGCCAGCAGCTTGGGCCTAGCGTTCGATTCCTACAATGAGCAGTTCTTC
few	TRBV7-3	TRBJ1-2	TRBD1	CASSNSGQGNGYTF	TGTGCCAGCAGCAACTCGGGACAGGGCAATGGCTACACCTTC
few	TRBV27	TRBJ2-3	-	CASRGLDGAQYF	TGTGCCAGCAGGGGGCTAGATGGGGCGCAGTATTTT
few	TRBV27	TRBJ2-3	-	CASSLGRLRGADTQYF	TGTGCCAGCAGTTTAGGACGACTCCGGGGCGCAGATACGCAGTATTTT
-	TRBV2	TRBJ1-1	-	CASIQSRALEAFF	TGTGCCAGCATACAATCCCGGGCCTTAGAAGCTTTCTTT
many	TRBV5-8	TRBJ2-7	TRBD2	CASSLDGGGSYEQYF	TGTGCCAGCAGCTTGGATGGGGGGGGCTCCTACGAGCAGTACTTC
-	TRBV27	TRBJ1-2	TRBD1	CASRGRQGRLSYGYTF	TGTGCCAGCAGAGGCCGACAGGGGAGACTAAGCTATGGCTACACCTTC
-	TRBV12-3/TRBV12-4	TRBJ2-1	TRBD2	CASSLEGPLAGEPYNEQFF	TGTGCCAGCAGTTTAGAGGGGCCACTAGCGGGGGAACCCTACAATGAGCAGTTCTTC
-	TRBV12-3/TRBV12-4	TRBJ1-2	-	CASNKYGTARNTNYGYTF	TGTGCCAGCAACAAATATGGGACTGCAAGGAATACTAACTATGGCTACACCTTC
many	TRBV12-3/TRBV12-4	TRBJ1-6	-	CASSFTGFGSPLHF	TGTGCCAGCAGTTTCACGGGTTTTGGTTCACCCCTCCACTTT
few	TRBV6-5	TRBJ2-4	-	CASSNSRGDIQYF	TGTGCCAGCAGTAACTCCAGGGGGGACATTCAGTACTTC
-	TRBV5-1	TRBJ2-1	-	CASRPDRSSYNEQFF	TGCGCCAGCAGACCAGACCGGAGCTCCTACAATGAGCAGTTCTTC
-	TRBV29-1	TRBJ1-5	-	CSVSPGTKYSNQPQHF	TGCAGCGTTTCCCCCGGGACCAAATATAGCAATCAGCCCCAGCATTTT